Sequencing of this T cell receptor (beta chain) was carried out in a study of cytomegalovirus exposure and HLA in healthy donors. On the study more broadly: Some 180 million T cells yielded some 120 million unique TCR beta sequences in earlier analysis. Study-wide findings and caveats: Researchers left out some V segments, among them TRBV6-2 and TRBV6-3, as indistinguishable.

The PCR used 60 Vbeta and 13 Jbeta primers. The protocol was immunoSEQ multiplex PCR, while the TCRdb copy is restricted to in-frame clones and leaves out a portion. The table lists some 150,000 clones, over 60% of them singletons. In regard to this clone: As yet, its antigen is unknown.

This CDR3 contains 15 residues. Trimming shortened V by 4 bases and J by 0 bases, and 13 bases separated the two germline ends. From germline, CDR1 is MGHRA and CDR2 YSYEKL. The sequence was collected from a man aged 35 to 55 in good health and CMV-seropositive. The chain carries TRBV4-1 and TRBJ2-7, with D perhaps TRBD2 (5 bases). The specimen sequenced was PBMCs. CDR3: CASSPREPNSYEQYF. The CDR3 region has the DNA TGCGCCAGCAGCCCCCGGGAACCAAACTCCTACGAGCAGTACTTC.